These T cell receptor beta chains were read from a single sample in a study of T cells after yellow fever vaccination. TCRdb analysed the 5' RACE reads with MiXCR anew, one entry per CDR3 protein. The sample consists of approximately 300,000 distinct CDR3 sequences, about 9.5% of them appearing once. The sample was PBMCs, taken on the day of the first yellow fever vaccination. Receptors originate from a man aged 18 to 29 who received the YFV17D yellow fever vaccine. Each CDR3 is given with its conserved first and last residue. The D gene is left open where the match is weak. Some rows mark clone size as missing; the rest say once, few, many or name a class of expanded clone.

d_call	v_call	clone_size	j_call	cdr3_aa	cdr3_nt
-	TRBV15	few	TRBJ2-1	CATSRDHEQFF	TGTGCCACCAGCAGAGATCATGAGCAGTTCTTC
-	TRBV5-6	-	TRBJ1-1	CASTSGLEKTEAFF	TGTGCCAGCACCTCTGGGCTTGAGAAGACTGAAGCTTTCTTT
-	TRBV4-3	-	TRBJ2-1	CASSQEATLYNEQFF	TGCGCCAGCAGCCAAGAAGCCACCCTCTACAATGAGCAGTTCTTC
-	TRBV29-1	few	TRBJ1-1	CSVMGGDGTEAFF	TGCAGCGTTATGGGAGGGGACGGCACTGAAGCTTTCTTT
-	TRBV10-3	few	TRBJ1-2	CATEGGFGYTF	TGTGCCACCGAGGGAGGGTTTGGCTACACCTTC
-	TRBV5-1	few	TRBJ2-2	CASRQIPNTGELFF	TGCGCCAGCCGACAGATTCCGAACACCGGGGAGCTGTTTTTT
-	TRBV20-1	few	TRBJ2-4	CCARVGGRVAKNIQYF	TGCTGTGCTAGAGTAGGGGGGCGAGTGGCCAAAAACATTCAGTACTTC
TRBD1	TRBV18	few	TRBJ1-5	CASSPGQGRDQPQHF	TGTGCCAGCTCCCCCGGACAGGGTAGGGATCAGCCCCAGCATTTT
-	TRBV12-3/TRBV12-4	few	TRBJ2-5	CASGDLGETQYF	TGTGCCAGCGGGGACTTAGGGGAGACCCAGTACTTC
TRBD1	TRBV5-5	few	TRBJ1-2	CASSFRDRGIYGYTF	TGTGCCAGCAGCTTCCGGGACAGGGGGATCTATGGCTACACCTTC
TRBD1	TRBV7-9	-	TRBJ2-7	CASSRILTGGHYEQYF	TGTGCCAGCAGCCGCATACTAACAGGGGGGCACTACGAGCAGTACTTC
-	TRBV5-1	many	TRBJ1-1	CASSLEPGMNTEAFF	TGCGCCAGCAGCTTGGAACCAGGGATGAACACTGAAGCTTTCTTT
-	TRBV7-2	many	TRBJ2-5	CASSLSAFQETQYF	TGTGCCAGCAGCTTAAGCGCGTTCCAAGAGACCCAGTACTTC
-	TRBV5-1	few	TRBJ2-2	CASSFGATNTGELFF	TGCGCCAGCAGCTTTGGGGCCACGAACACCGGGGAGCTGTTTTTT
-	TRBV27	few	TRBJ1-6	CASSLQVRSPLHF	TGTGCCAGCAGTTTACAGGTTCGCTCACCCCTCCACTTT
-	TRBV10-3	few	TRBJ1-6	CATKGAGESPLHF	TGTGCTACCAAAGGAGCAGGAGAGTCACCCCTCCACTTT
TRBD1	TRBV7-9	-	TRBJ1-5	CASLPTGGPNQPQHF	TGTGCCAGCCTACCAACAGGGGGACCCAATCAGCCCCAGCATTTT
TRBD2	TRBV20-1	few	TRBJ2-1	CSVRTSPSSYNEQFF	TGCAGTGTCAGGACTAGCCCGAGCTCCTACAATGAGCAGTTCTTC
-	TRBV4-1	few	TRBJ1-2	CASSHGGAQGYTF	TGCGCCAGCAGCCATGGGGGGGCTCAGGGCTACACCTTC
TRBD1	TRBV11-2	many	TRBJ1-6	CASSPSRQGLSPLHF	TGTGCCAGCAGCCCATCAAGACAGGGCTTATCACCCCTCCACTTT
-	TRBV4-1	few	TRBJ2-1	CASSRTPDRSYNEQFF	TGCGCCAGCAGCCGAACCCCGGACAGATCCTACAATGAGCAGTTCTTC
-	TRBV7-9	few	TRBJ1-6	CASSAGALSPLHF	TGTGCCAGCAGCGCGGGGGCATTGTCACCCCTCCACTTT
TRBD1	TRBV5-1	many	TRBJ2-3	CTSAGTGNTDTQYF	TGCACCTCAGCCGGGACAGGGAACACAGATACGCAGTATTTT
-	TRBV7-9	-	TRBJ1-6	CASSLDPGSFSPLHF	TGTGCCAGCAGCTTAGACCCGGGCAGCTTCTCACCCCTCCACTTT
-	TRBV6-5	-	TRBJ2-7	CASSYGLMGYEQYF	TGTGCCAGCAGCTATGGGTTAATGGGCTACGAGCAGTACTTC
-	TRBV12-3/TRBV12-4	-	TRBJ2-2	CASSLEGYPAGELFF	TGTGCCAGCAGTTTAGAAGGATACCCGGCCGGGGAGCTGTTTTTT
-	TRBV7-2	-	TRBJ1-6	CASSLAGGGVSPLHF	TGTGCCAGCAGCTTAGCGGGCGGGGGGGTTTCACCCCTCCACTTT
-	TRBV12-3/TRBV12-4	many	TRBJ2-7	CASSLARWEQYF	TGTGCCAGCAGTTTAGCGCGGTGGGAGCAGTACTTC
TRBD2	TRBV28	few	TRBJ2-7	CASTISGTYEQYF	TGTGCCAGCACCATTAGCGGGACCTACGAGCAGTACTTC
TRBD1	TRBV7-9	many	TRBJ2-7	CASKQQGGSYEQYF	TGTGCCAGCAAACAACAGGGGGGCTCCTACGAGCAGTACTTC
-	TRBV7-2	-	TRBJ1-6	CASSHSAATHSPLHF	TGTGCCAGCAGCCACTCGGCTGCAACCCATTCACCCCTCCACTTT
-	TRBV6-5	few	TRBJ2-2	CASSYGTGELFF	TGTGCCAGCAGTTACGGGACCGGGGAGCTGTTTTTT
-	TRBV5-1	few	TRBJ1-6	CASSSRTDSYNSPLHF	TGCGCCAGCAGCTCGCGGACGGACTCCTATAATTCACCCCTCCACTTT
-	TRBV12-3/TRBV12-4	-	TRBJ1-1	CASSLGSLGTEAFF	TGTGCCAGCAGTTTAGGGTCCCTGGGGACTGAAGCTTTCTTT
-	TRBV5-4	-	TRBJ2-1	CASRQGSSYNEQFF	TGTGCCAGCAGGCAGGGTAGCTCCTACAATGAGCAGTTCTTC
TRBD2	TRBV7-9	few	TRBJ2-3	CASSFSGGVTDTQYF	TGTGCCAGCAGTTTTAGCGGGGGGGTCACAGATACGCAGTATTTT
TRBD1	TRBV6-2/TRBV6-3	-	TRBJ2-1	CASSHRDRQFF	TGTGCCAGCAGTCACCGGGACAGGCAATTCTTC
-	TRBV23-1	few	TRBJ2-2	CASSQSWDTGTGELFF	TGCGCCAGCAGTCAATCATGGGACACCGGTACCGGGGAGCTGTTTTTT
-	TRBV5-1	-	TRBJ2-3	CASSQQGRTDTQYF	TGCGCCAGCAGCCAGCAGGGACGCACAGATACGCAGTATTTT
-	TRBV20-1	few	TRBJ2-3	CCARARGGFRTDTQYF	TGCTGTGCTAGAGCGAGGGGGGGCTTTCGCACAGATACGCAGTATTTT
-	TRBV7-2	-	TRBJ1-2	CASSRPDSYGYTF	TGTGCCAGCAGCCGCCCGGACAGTTATGGCTACACCTTC
-	TRBV12-3/TRBV12-4	many	TRBJ2-3	CASSPPLSTQYF	TGTGCCAGCAGTCCCCCCCTGTCTACGCAGTATTTT
-	TRBV7-8	few	TRBJ2-5	CASSLRGREETQYF	TGTGCCAGCAGCTTAAGGGGCAGGGAAGAGACCCAGTACTTC
TRBD2	TRBV20-1	-	TRBJ2-3	CSARGGLAGGPTDTQYF	TGCAGTGCTAGGGGGGGACTAGCGGGGGGGCCCACAGATACGCAGTATTTT
TRBD1	TRBV5-1	-	TRBJ1-6	CASSLEGTGAYNSPLHF	TGCGCCAGCAGCTTGGAGGGGACAGGGGCCTATAATTCACCCCTCCACTTT
-	TRBV7-7	many	TRBJ2-1	CASSLEVSSYNEQFF	TGTGCCAGCAGCTTAGAAGTCAGCTCCTACAATGAGCAGTTCTTC
-	TRBV7-2	many	TRBJ2-6	CASSFSVSGANVLTF	TGTGCCAGCAGCTTTTCAGTCTCTGGGGCCAACGTCCTGACTTTC
-	TRBV6-2/TRBV6-3	-	TRBJ1-5	CARQVWSNQPQHF	TGTGCCAGACAGGTTTGGAGCAATCAGCCCCAGCATTTT
-	TRBV5-5	few	TRBJ2-2	CASEFRLGSTGELFF	TGTGCCAGCGAATTCCGCTTGGGAAGCACCGGGGAGCTGTTTTTT